This TCR beta chain was sequenced during a study of blood T cells in healthy people across ages. Primed by a sample-barcoded 5' primer and a J-beta primer mix, a second PCR proceeded for about 7 to 11 cycles. Each cDNA was tagged by a template-switch adaptor containing 12 random nucleotides. Paired-end reads containing CDR3 totaled no fewer than 3 million for each sample. MiXCR, run by TCRdb on the 5' RACE reads, gives a single entry per CDR3 protein. The data contain approximately 800,000 distinct CDR3 sequences, 58% of them singletons. Whenever a sample was processed, at least 7 million PBMCs were isolated. The V end lost 5 bases, the J end lost 9 bases, and 14 bases lay between the germline ends. Germline CDR1 reads DFQATT; CDR2 reads SNEGSKA (reference sequence). The CDR3 consists of 12 residues. This clonotype was observed a handful of times. Its antigen is unidentified. Study-wide findings and caveats: Comparison with aged donors showed that long-lived donors had more naive CD4+ cells and higher diversity.

This rearrangement joins TRBV20-1 to TRBJ2-1, with unresolved D. The receptor's source is a young man in good health. The sequencing sample was made of blood. CDR3 region: CSAPASISEQFF. CDR3 in DNA: TGCAGTGCTCCCGCTAGTATCAGTGAGCAGTTCTTC.